This is a list of T cell receptor beta chains from one sample in a study of Graves' ophthalmopathy and Graves' hyperthyroidism. TCRdb itself ran the multiplex PCR reads through MiXCR, one entry per CDR3 protein. The data contain approximately 500,000 distinct CDR3 sequences, approximately 14% of them singletons. The sample taken for sequencing was blood. The receptors come from a woman in her 30s with Graves' ophthalmopathy. The CDR3 runs from the conserved cysteine through the conserved F or W. Fields, in order: J gene, clone size, V gene, D gene, CDR3 DNA, CDR3 protein. A D gene is named only where the DNA matches it firmly. Size is omitted from some rows. Given values are once, few, many or a class for expanded clones.

J gene: TRBJ2-7
clone size: few
V gene: TRBV7-9
D gene: -
CDR3 DNA: TGTGCCAGCAGCTTAGAGACAGCCTCCTACGAGCAGTACTTC
CDR3 protein: CASSLETASYEQYF

J gene: TRBJ1-1
clone size: many
V gene: TRBV6-5
D gene: -
CDR3 DNA: TGTGCCAGCAGTTACCGGACTGAGGGGACGACTGAAGCTTTCTTT
CDR3 protein: CASSYRTEGTTEAFF

J gene: TRBJ1-1
clone size: many
V gene: TRBV12-3/TRBV12-4
D gene: -
CDR3 DNA: TGTGCCAGCAGTTCATGGGGTCATGAAGCTTTCTTT
CDR3 protein: CASSSWGHEAFF

J gene: TRBJ2-7
clone size: many
V gene: TRBV12-3/TRBV12-4
D gene: -
CDR3 DNA: TGTGCCAGCAGTTTCAATCGATACGAGCAGTACTTC
CDR3 protein: CASSFNRYEQYF

J gene: TRBJ2-6
clone size: many
V gene: TRBV24-1
D gene: -
CDR3 DNA: TGTGCCACCAGTGGCGCATACTCTGGGGCCAACGTCCTGACTTTC
CDR3 protein: CATSGAYSGANVLTF

J gene: TRBJ2-5
clone size: many
V gene: TRBV27
D gene: -
CDR3 DNA: TGTGCCAGCAGTAAATTACCCCGCTTGGGGGGGACACAAGAGACCCAGTACTTC
CDR3 protein: CASSKLPRLGGTQETQYF

J gene: TRBJ2-7
clone size: -
V gene: TRBV7-9
D gene: TRBD2
CDR3 DNA: TGTGCCGGCAGCTTCGGGGTAGCGGGATTCGACGAGCAGTACTTC
CDR3 protein: CAGSFGVAGFDEQYF

J gene: TRBJ1-1
clone size: few
V gene: TRBV18
D gene: -
CDR3 DNA: TGTGCCAGCTCATCGACGGCCCAGAACACTGAAGCTTTCTTT
CDR3 protein: CASSSTAQNTEAFF

J gene: TRBJ2-2
clone size: many
V gene: TRBV28
D gene: -
CDR3 DNA: TGTGCCAGCAGTTTATCGGTAGGGGGGATCGGGGAGCTGTTTTTT
CDR3 protein: CASSLSVGGIGELFF

J gene: TRBJ2-4
clone size: few
V gene: TRBV11-2
D gene: -
CDR3 DNA: TGTGCCAGCAGCTTAGTTGGGAACCTAGCCAAAAACATTCAGTACTTC
CDR3 protein: CASSLVGNLAKNIQYF

J gene: TRBJ2-2
clone size: many
V gene: TRBV6-2/TRBV6-3
D gene: -
CDR3 DNA: TGTGCCAGCACCCTACTAGGGAACACCGGGGAGCTGTTTTTT
CDR3 protein: CASTLLGNTGELFF

J gene: TRBJ2-2
clone size: many
V gene: TRBV19
D gene: TRBD1
CDR3 DNA: TGTGCCAGTAGTTACCTCAGGGGGCAGAACACCGGGGAGCTGTTTTTT
CDR3 protein: CASSYLRGQNTGELFF

J gene: TRBJ1-5
clone size: many
V gene: TRBV28
D gene: -
CDR3 DNA: TGTGCCAGCAGCCCCGGGTCGGTCGGTATAGGGCCCCAGCATTTT
CDR3 protein: CASSPGSVGIGPQHF

J gene: TRBJ2-5
clone size: many
V gene: TRBV28
D gene: TRBD1
CDR3 DNA: TGTGCCAGCAGTTTGATTACGGACAGGGTGAAAGAGACCCAGTACTTC
CDR3 protein: CASSLITDRVKETQYF

J gene: TRBJ2-2
clone size: few
V gene: TRBV6-2/TRBV6-3
D gene: TRBD2
CDR3 DNA: TGTGCCAGCAGTCAACTAGCGGGGTTTGACACCGGGGAGCTGTTTTTT
CDR3 protein: CASSQLAGFDTGELFF

J gene: TRBJ1-4
clone size: few
V gene: TRBV6-1
D gene: -
CDR3 DNA: TGTGCCAGCAGACCTCCGGGGAGAACAAGTGAAAAACTGTTTTTT
CDR3 protein: CASRPPGRTSEKLFF

J gene: TRBJ2-2
clone size: many
V gene: TRBV20-1
D gene: -
CDR3 DNA: TGCAGTGCTAGAGCTGGGGGCTCGAACACCGGGGAGCTGTTTTTT
CDR3 protein: CSARAGGSNTGELFF

J gene: TRBJ2-7
clone size: many
V gene: TRBV6-1
D gene: -
CDR3 DNA: TGTGCCAGCAGTGAGCGTAGGAGCTCCTACGAGCAGTACTTC
CDR3 protein: CASSERRSSYEQYF

J gene: TRBJ1-2
clone size: many
V gene: TRBV10-3
D gene: TRBD1
CDR3 DNA: TGTGCCATCACTGGACAGGGGGGCGGCTACACCTTC
CDR3 protein: CAITGQGGGYTF

J gene: TRBJ2-7
clone size: many
V gene: TRBV7-8
D gene: -
CDR3 DNA: TGTGCCAGCAGCTTAGCGGCAGTCTCCTACGAGCAGTACTTC
CDR3 protein: CASSLAAVSYEQYF

J gene: TRBJ1-3
clone size: many
V gene: TRBV6-5
D gene: TRBD1
CDR3 DNA: TGTGCCAGCAGTTTAGACGGGACAGAAGGAAACACCATATATTTT
CDR3 protein: CASSLDGTEGNTIYF

J gene: TRBJ1-1
clone size: -
V gene: TRBV3-1
D gene: -
CDR3 DNA: TGTGCCAGCAGCCAAAGCTCCAGGGTAACTGAAGCTTTCTTT
CDR3 protein: CASSQSSRVTEAFF

J gene: TRBJ1-5
clone size: -
V gene: TRBV6-1
D gene: -
CDR3 DNA: TGTGCCAGCTCCTGGGGGGCGATTCAGCCCCAGCATTTT
CDR3 protein: CASSWGAIQPQHF

J gene: TRBJ2-2
clone size: many
V gene: TRBV24-1
D gene: TRBD1
CDR3 DNA: TGTGCCACCAGTGATCATACAGGGGGCGAGACCGGGGAGCTGTTTTTT
CDR3 protein: CATSDHTGGETGELFF

J gene: TRBJ1-1
clone size: many
V gene: TRBV2
D gene: TRBD1
CDR3 DNA: TGTGCCAGCAGGGACGCGACAGGGGGTTTGAACACTGAAGCTTTCTTT
CDR3 protein: CASRDATGGLNTEAFF

J gene: TRBJ1-2
clone size: many
V gene: TRBV28
D gene: -
CDR3 DNA: TGTGCCAGCAGTTCCTTCTTATTGAGGTTGAACTATGGCTACACCTTC
CDR3 protein: CASSSFLLRLNYGYTF

J gene: TRBJ1-5
clone size: few
V gene: TRBV19
D gene: -
CDR3 DNA: TGTGCCAGTAGTGTATATAATCGGGGAATGGAGCAGCCCCAGCATTTT
CDR3 protein: CASSVYNRGMEQPQHF

J gene: TRBJ1-1
clone size: many
V gene: TRBV27
D gene: TRBD1
CDR3 DNA: TGTGCCAGCAGTTTAGGCCAGGGGGGGATCGGTTTCTTT
CDR3 protein: CASSLGQGGIGFF

J gene: TRBJ1-5
clone size: many
V gene: TRBV28
D gene: TRBD1
CDR3 DNA: TGTGCCAGCAGTCCTCCGGGACAGGGCTATAGCAATCAGCCCCAGCATTTT
CDR3 protein: CASSPPGQGYSNQPQHF

J gene: TRBJ1-1
clone size: many
V gene: TRBV15
D gene: -
CDR3 DNA: TGTGCCACCAGCAGAGGCCAGAACATGAACACTGAAGCTTTCTTT
CDR3 protein: CATSRGQNMNTEAFF

J gene: TRBJ1-3
clone size: -
V gene: TRBV30
D gene: -
CDR3 DNA: TGTGCGTTGGGACGTGGAAACACCATATATTTT
CDR3 protein: CALGRGNTIYF

J gene: TRBJ1-1
clone size: few
V gene: TRBV30
D gene: TRBD1
CDR3 DNA: TGTGCCAGATCAGGGGGGCGCACTGAAGCTTTCTTT
CDR3 protein: CARSGGRTEAFF

J gene: TRBJ2-3
clone size: few
V gene: TRBV9
D gene: TRBD2
CDR3 DNA: TGTGCCAGCAGCGTAGTTGGGGGGGGGTATTCCACAGATACGCAGTATTTT
CDR3 protein: CASSVVGGGYSTDTQYF

J gene: TRBJ1-2
clone size: many
V gene: TRBV30
D gene: -
CDR3 DNA: TGTGCCTGGAGTATCGGGCAGGTATTTTCTGGCTACACCTTC
CDR3 protein: CAWSIGQVFSGYTF

J gene: TRBJ2-7
clone size: -
V gene: TRBV25-1
D gene: TRBD2
CDR3 DNA: TGTGCCAGCACCGGGACTAGCGGGAGATTTAGGTACGAGCAGTACTTC
CDR3 protein: CASTGTSGRFRYEQYF

J gene: TRBJ1-1
clone size: many
V gene: TRBV19
D gene: TRBD1
CDR3 DNA: TGTGCCAGTAGTCTGGGACAGAACGAGATGAACACTGAAGCTTTCTTT
CDR3 protein: CASSLGQNEMNTEAFF